Many counts were recorded for the clone carrying this T cell receptor (beta chain). TCRdb recomputed calls from the RACE reads with MiXCR, one row per CDR3 protein. This table has some 74,000 distinct CDR3 sequences, 14% appearing once. This specimen belongs to a study of human T cells and chemical hapten exposure. The germline CDR1 and CDR2 sequences are LGHNA and YSLEER. V trimming: 3 bases; J trimming: 4 bases; junction bases outside the gene matches: 7. The CDR3 covers 16 residues. Time point here: pre-sensitization, week 0. Treatment denoted: therapeutic diphenylcyclopropenone sensitization with weekly scalp DPC. Every patch test was put on after a blood sample was taken.

The clonotype was recovered from a woman between 45 and 65 years old with alopecia areata. Some clones in this sample may be carry-over from other donors' samples. The sample in question was whole blood, obtained in connection with sensitization to the hapten diphenylcyclopropenone (DPC). The rearrangement links TRBV4-3 to TRBJ1-1, with 11 bases matching TRBD1. As DNA, the CDR3 is TGCGCCAGCAGCCAGGCCCCCGGGACAGGGGGCACTGAAGCTTTCTTT. Its protein product is CASSQAPGTGGTEAFF.